This passage covers 29 T cell receptor beta chains from one sample sequenced in a study of cytotoxic CD8 clonotypes in ibrutinib-treated CLL. TCRdb's copy holds only in-frame clones and misses some; the assay was immunoSEQ multiplex PCR. The sample carries under 300,000 clones, around 77% recorded once. The specimen was PBMCs, collected at disease progression, from a patient treated with ibrutinib. The receptors originated from a human donor with chronic lymphocytic leukemia.

The chain couples TRBV27 to TRBJ2-7, with 10 bases that match TRBD2. Germline V gene sequence: CDR1 MNHEY, CDR2 SMNVEV (reference sequence). This CDR3 is built from 15 residues. V lost 5 bases, J lost 2 bases, and 6 bases stayed unmatched. The CDR3 DNA follows: TGTGCCAGCAGTAAAACCGGGACTAGCGCCTACGAGCAGTACTTC. This encodes CASSKTGTSAYEQYF.

This clone occurred a few times. DNA for the CDR3: TGTGCCAGCAGCTCTCCTCGGGACCTGAACACTGAAGCTTTCTTT. Translation: CASSSPRDLNTEAFF. The rearrangement joins TRBV7-9 to TRBJ1-1; D might be TRBD1 (5 bases). Deletions cut 4 bases from V and 0 bases from J, with 12 bases between. This CDR3 region has 15 residues. Germline V gives CDR1 SEHNR, CDR2 FQNEAQ (reference sequence).

This chain joins TRBV7-2 and TRBJ2-3, with unresolved D. CDR3 length: 14 residues. The V gene's germline CDR1 is SGHTA and CDR2 FQGNSA. The V end was cut by 4 bases, the J end by 2 bases, with 10 bases between. The CDR3 DNA reads TGTGCCAGCAGCTCCCCCAGGCACACAGATACGCAGTATTTT. It is translated as CASSSPRHTDTQYF.

The rearrangement links TRBV18 to TRBJ2-1; D is perhaps TRBD2 (8 bases). The V end was cut by 6 bases, the J end by 4 bases, with 16 bases between. In germline, CDR1 is KGHSH, CDR2 LQKENI. The CDR3 contains 15 residues. The CDR3 DNA sequence: TGTGCCAGCTCGGTCGGGAGGGGGCTATACAATGAGCAGTTCTTC. Translated: CASSVGRGLYNEQFF.

This chain joins TRBV4-1 and TRBJ2-5; D might be TRBD2 (6 bases). V was cut by 2 bases and J by 5 bases, with 21 bases left in between. This CDR3 has 17 amino acids. Germline lookup yields CDR1 MGHRA and CDR2 YSYEKL. CDR3 nucleotide sequence: TGCGCCAGCAGCCAATACTATTGGGGGGAGGAAATGGAGACCCAGTACTTC. Translation gives CASSQYYWGEEMETQYF.

This clone occurred once. The chain uses TRBV29-1 and TRBJ2-7, with D unclear. Deletions cut 6 bases from V and 0 bases from J, with 6 bases between. This CDR3 comprises 11 residues. Germline CDR1 and CDR2: SQVTM and ANQGSEA. The CDR3 spells CSVGSSYEQYF. The CDR3 nucleotides read TGCAGCGTCGGAAGCTCCTACGAGCAGTACTTC.

The chain links TRBV19 to TRBJ2-3; D not certain. The ends were cut back, 7 bases at V and 7 bases at J, with 9 bases in the middle. In germline, CDR1 is LNHDA, CDR2 SQIVND (reference sequence). CDR3 length: 11 amino acids. The CDR3 here is CASTSGYTQYF. The CDR3 DNA follows: TGTGCCAGTACCTCTGGCTATACGCAGTATTTT.

The chain combines TRBV6-1 with TRBJ2-2; D is uncertain. The CDR3 extends over 13 amino acids. V was trimmed by 3 bases and J by 2 bases, leaving 4 bases between them. Germline V gene data show CDR1 as MNHNS and CDR2 as SASEGT. CDR3 DNA: TGTGCCAGCAGTGACCCCAACACCGGGGAGCTGTTTTTT. It encodes CASSDPNTGELFF.

The V gene is TRBV5-5, the J gene TRBJ2-7, with a possible D match to TRBD2 (5 bases). The CDR3 consists of 13 residues. The germline gives CDR1 SGHKS, CDR2 YYEKEE (reference sequence). The V gene lost 4 bases and the J gene lost 1 base, with 9 bases spanning the gap. CDR3 region: CASSRSGSYEQYF. The CDR3 bases are TGTGCCAGCAGCCGATCGGGGTCCTACGAGCAGTACTTC.

This clone was seen more than once but under ten times. The chain links TRBV28 to TRBJ2-5; 8 bases line up with TRBD2. The junction had 8 bases not matched to a gene; V was cut back by 1 base and J by 4 bases. Germline assignment: CDR1 MDHEN and CDR2 SYDVKM. The length of the CDR3 is 16 residues. The CDR3 sequence: CASSLSTPGGVETQYF. The CDR3 nucleotides are TGTGCCAGCAGTTTATCAACCCCGGGAGGGGTAGAGACCCAGTACTTC.

The V and J genes are TRBV6-4 and TRBJ2-2, with a tentative D call TRBD2 (5 bases). V lost 4 bases and J lost 1, with 7 bases in between. In germline, CDR1 is MRHNA, CDR2 SNTAGT. CDR3 length: 14 residues. The CDR3 loop reads CASSGERNTGELFF. CDR3 in DNA: TGTGCCAGCAGTGGGGAGCGGAACACCGGGGAGCTGTTTTTT.

The CDR3 loop is CASSSLGSLNYGYTF. CDR3 in DNA: TGCGCCAGCAGCTCGCTAGGGTCGCTAAACTATGGCTACACCTTC. V usage is TRBV5-1 and J usage is TRBJ1-2; D is unresolved. Germline values: CDR1 SGHRS, CDR2 YFSETQ. Trimming cost V 3 bases and J 2 bases, with 14 bases left between them. The CDR3 spans 15 residues.

The chain links TRBV19 to TRBJ2-1, with a possible D match to TRBD2 (6 bases). The CDR3 has 18 residues. From germline, CDR1 is LNHDA and CDR2 SQIVND (reference sequence). The germline V and J ends were trimmed by 0 bases and 0 bases, with 15 bases remaining between them. CDR3: CASSIEALARISYNEQFF. The CDR3 nucleotides read TGTGCCAGTAGTATAGAGGCGCTAGCGAGAATCTCCTACAATGAGCAGTTCTTC.

The chain is built from TRBV9 and TRBJ1-3; unclear D gene. The germline gives CDR1 SGDLS, CDR2 YYNGEE. This CDR3 contains 16 residues. Trimming shortened V by 4 bases and J by 0 bases, and 14 bases separated the two germline ends. The CDR3 region is CASSPQAQSSGNTIYF. In nucleotides, the CDR3 is TGTGCCAGCAGCCCTCAAGCACAGAGCTCTGGAAACACCATATATTTT.

This clone came up a few times. CDR3 residues: CASTDSRQPQHF. The CDR3 DNA sequence: TGTGCCAGCACGGACAGCCGCCAGCCCCAGCATTTT. This chain uses TRBV2 with TRBJ1-5, with D perhaps TRBD1 (6 bases). The germline CDR1 and CDR2 sequences are SNHLY and FYNNEI. The V end lost 7 bases, the J end lost 7 bases, and 11 bases lay between the germline ends. This CDR3 is 12 amino acids long. Drawing the rest from reference TRBV2 and TRBJ1-5, the complete variable domain is EPEVTQTPSHQVTQMGQEVILRCVPISNHLYFYWYRQILGQKVEFLVSFYNNEISEKSEIFDDQFSVERPDGSNFTLKIRSTKLEDSAMYFCASTDSRQPQHFGDGTRLSIL.

The chain carries TRBV6-4 and TRBJ1-1, with D unresolved. The CDR3 spans 13 residues. The V gene's germline CDR1 is MRHNA and CDR2 SNTAGT. The ends were cut back, 5 bases at V and 2 bases at J, with 9 bases in the middle. As DNA, the CDR3 is TGTGCCAGCAGTAGCCAGGCTAACACTGAAGCTTTCTTT. Residues: CASSSQANTEAFF.

The count of this clone is one. The J gene is TRBJ1-3, the V gene TRBV18, with D unresolved. Germline CDR1 is KGHSH and CDR2 is LQKENI. V was cut by 4 bases and J by 0 bases, with 10 bases left in between. This CDR3 spans 15 amino acids. The CDR3 loop reads CASSLIDFSGNTIYF. In DNA form, the CDR3 reads TGTGCCAGCTCACTAATTGACTTCTCTGGAAACACCATATATTTT.

This chain links TRBV5-6 with TRBJ2-7, with D unresolved. The V end was cut by 4 bases, the J end by 2 bases, with 22 bases between. This CDR3 has 17 residues. Germline loops: CDR1 SGHDT, CDR2 YYEEEE. The CDR3 loop is CASSPLPWSLNTYEQYF. In DNA form, the CDR3 reads TGTGCCAGCAGCCCCCTACCCTGGTCCCTTAATACCTACGAGCAGTACTTC.

This chain joins TRBV7-3 and TRBJ2-2; possible D gene TRBD1, 5 bases. Trimming cost V 5 bases and J 8 bases, with 12 bases left between them. The length of the CDR3 is 13 residues. The germline V gene encodes CDR1 SGHTA and CDR2 FQGTGA. The CDR3 region is CASSASRVGELFF. Here the CDR3 DNA reads TGTGCCAGCAGCGCCAGCAGGGTTGGGGAGCTGTTTTTT.

In the case of this clone: Mismatch with germline at one junction end may stem from a read error. The chain is built from TRBV6-5 and TRBJ1-2; 9 bases are a match to TRBD1. Germline V gives CDR1 MNHEY, CDR2 SVGAGI. The CDR3 loop spans 16 amino acids. CDR3 sequence (DNA): TGTGCCAGCAGTTCCCCCCAAATGGGACAGGGCTCGCTACCCTGCTTC. This encodes CASSSPQMGQGSLPCF.

As DNA, the CDR3 is TGTGCTAGTGGTTTGGTCCCCCTTGTCTACGGCTACACCTTC. It codes for CASGLVPLVYGYTF. This sequence joins TRBV12-5 and TRBJ1-2, with D hard to call. The CDR3 is 14 amino acids. Germline V gene data show CDR1 as LGHNT and CDR2 as FRNRAP. V was shortened by 0 bases and J by 8 bases, with 13 bases between the two germline ends.

This clone was counted between two and nine times. This sequence joins TRBV9 and TRBJ2-2; no clear D gene. The V end lost 6 bases, the J end lost 5 bases, and 8 bases lay between the germline ends. The CDR3 length is 12 residues. From germline, CDR1 is SGDLS and CDR2 YYNGEE. CDR3 DNA sequence: TGTGCCAGCAAGGACGGGACCGGGGAGCTGTTTTTT. This gives the protein CASKDGTGELFF.

The V and J genes are TRBV4-1 and TRBJ2-7; 9 positions agree with TRBD1. The V gene end was trimmed by 1 base and the J gene end by 2 bases; junction bases not matched to a gene: 3. The CDR3 spans 15 residues. Germline loops: CDR1 MGHRA, CDR2 YSYEKL. Here the CDR3 DNA reads TGCGCCAGCAGCCAAGGACAGGGGGTCCCCTACGAGCAGTACTTC. This sequence encodes CASSQGQGVPYEQYF.

The chain is built from TRBV27 and TRBJ2-1; TRBD2 matches at 9 bases. V shed 2 bases, J shed 4 bases, and the junction held 0 bases outside the gene matches. Germline V lookup: CDR1 MNHEY, CDR2 SMNVEV (reference sequence). CDR3 size: 14 residues. CDR3: CASSLLAGYNEQFF. Here the CDR3 DNA reads TGTGCCAGCAGTTTACTAGCGGGATACAATGAGCAGTTCTTC.

This clone has only one observation. The chain uses TRBV6-4 and TRBJ1-2; a possible D gene is TRBD1 (5 bases). Germline CDR1 MRHNA, CDR2 SNTAGT. The CDR3 totals 15 residues. Trimming stripped 6 bases from V and 4 bases from J, with 18 bases between. CDR3 nucleotides: TGTGCCAGCAGCGGAGGGACCAGCGACGCCTATGGCTACACCTTC. This sequence encodes CASSGGTSDAYGYTF.

The chain uses TRBV7-3 and TRBJ1-6, with TRBD1 identical over 9 bases. The V and J ends lost 1 base and 6 bases, in that order; junction bases with no gene match: 7. This CDR3 spans 17 amino acids. Per germline, CDR1 SGHTA and CDR2 FQGTGA. CDR3 region: CASSLRGQGFINSPLHF. Written as DNA, the CDR3 is TGTGCCAGCAGCTTAAGGGGACAGGGTTTTATTAATTCACCCCTCCACTTT.

V and J are TRBV2 and TRBJ1-2; possible D gene TRBD1, 6 bases. Germline values: CDR1 SNHLY, CDR2 FYNNEI. The CDR3 has 11 residues. V was trimmed by 7 bases and J by 6 bases, leaving 9 bases between them. Here the CDR3 DNA reads TGTGCCAGCAACGGGGGCCATGGCTACACCTTC. This sequence encodes CASNGGHGYTF.

This clone was observed a handful of times. The J gene is TRBJ2-4, the V gene TRBV9, with D perhaps TRBD1 (5 bases). Trimming stripped 0 bases from V and 7 bases from J, with 14 bases between. Per germline, CDR1 SGDLS and CDR2 YYNGEE. The CDR3 loop spans 15 amino acids. The CDR3 is CASSVAIGAVNIQYF. The CDR3 bases are TGTGCCAGCAGCGTAGCGATAGGGGCTGTTAACATTCAGTACTTC.

The chain couples TRBV29-1 to TRBJ2-3; 7 nucleotides line up with TRBD2. The CDR3 contains 14 residues. V lost 6 bases and J lost 0; bases outside the gene matches: 6. Germline CDR1 reads SQVTM; CDR2 reads ANQGSEA. The CDR3 here is CSVTGRESTDTQYF. The CDR3 coding sequence is TGCAGCGTAACGGGGCGGGAGAGCACAGATACGCAGTATTTT.